The following is a T cell receptor (beta chain) sequence with its context. No antigen is known for it. One junction end disagrees with the germline gene, perhaps due to a read error. TCRbeta CDR3 regions were amplified from genomic DNA using the immunoSEQ Assay, a bias-controlled multiplex PCR. For the original study's pipeline: Within the assay, amplification of reference gene primers was used to estimate how many nucleated cells each sample contained. Sequence reads were collapsed and filtered to measure the absolute abundance of every unique TCRbeta CDR3 rearrangement. Productive Simpson clonality was computed per sample as the square root of Simpson's diversity index over productive rearrangements. Held by TCRdb, this immuneACCESS table contains in-frame sequences only and omits some clones. Under half of the omission traces to an unresolved V gene where checked; the cause of the rest is unknown. V, J and clone size derive from that table, while D and trimming were established from the DNA sequence. The sample table holds some 240,000 clones, of which about 86% were seen once. Approximately 4.3% of the sample belongs to the ten largest clones.

As encoded in the germline V gene, CDR1 is SGHRS while CDR2 is YFSETQ. The CDR3, cysteine through phenylalanine, is 17 amino acids long. The entry retains the CDR3 DNA only, 51 bases that are in frame from base 1. Participants in the prospective study were aged about 18 to 90 years, lived in some 24 United States geographic areas, and enrolled through a virtual design. In the prospective study, participants were assigned to cohorts based on the clinical history participants reported in a screening survey and a study questionnaire. In the prospective study, mobile phlebotomists collected whole blood, serum and a nasopharyngeal or oropharyngeal swab from each participant. Over a roughly 2-month period, participants in the prospective study had the option of providing additional blood draws and questionnaires. Before DNA extraction, blood samples from the prospective study were shipped at room temperature or frozen.

This entry belongs to a study of blood T cell repertoires in COVID-19 (dated by TCRdb to about 2020). Background on the whole study: Samples from collaborators originated in the United States, Italy and Spain and spanned both the acute and convalescent phases of COVID-19. Where available, HLA class I and class II types were taken from metadata supplied by the sample provider and were not determined by assay-based typing. The samples were drawn from the first 160 participants of the ongoing ImmuneRACE study and from some 1,300 subjects provided by 6 global collaborators. Nearly every sample came with metadata listing a de-identified subject ID, COVID-19 status, age in years and sex. Deeply sampled blood TCRbeta repertoires from subjects exposed to, actively infected with, or recovered from COVID-19 were included in the dataset. The material from the prospective study consisted of cDNA or gDNA derived from T cells, B-cell-depleted T cells, or PBMCs. The repertoires were released in a freely available public database intended as a resource for research on the immune response to SARS-CoV-2.

Study-wide conclusions, independent of this receptor: Clinical and demographic metadata were provided uncurated, with the amount varying by source and participant.

The chain uses TRBV5-1 and TRBJ2-1; 9 central bases correspond to TRBD2. The sample comprised PBMCs or T cells enriched from blood (not recorded which). The sequence derives from a man aged 30-40 years with acute COVID-19. The CDR3 amino acid sequence is: CASSPRWVLAGNNEQFF. The DNA sequence is TGTGCCAGCAGCCCAAGGTGGGTACTAGCGGGCAATAATGAGCAGTTCTTC.